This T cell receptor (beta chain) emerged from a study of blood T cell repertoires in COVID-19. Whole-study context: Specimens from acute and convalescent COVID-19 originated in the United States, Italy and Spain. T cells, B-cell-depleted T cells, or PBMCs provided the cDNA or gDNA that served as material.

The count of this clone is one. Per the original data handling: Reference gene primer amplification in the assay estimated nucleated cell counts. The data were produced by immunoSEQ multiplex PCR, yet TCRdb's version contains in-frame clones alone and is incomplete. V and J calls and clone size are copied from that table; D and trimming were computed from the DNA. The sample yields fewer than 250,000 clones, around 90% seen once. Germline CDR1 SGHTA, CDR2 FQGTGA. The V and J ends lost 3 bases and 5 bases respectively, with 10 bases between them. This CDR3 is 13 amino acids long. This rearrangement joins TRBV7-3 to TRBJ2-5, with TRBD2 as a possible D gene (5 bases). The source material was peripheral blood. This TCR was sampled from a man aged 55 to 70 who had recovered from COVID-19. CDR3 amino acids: CASSFGGGETQYF. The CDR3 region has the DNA TGTGCCAGCAGCTTTGGAGGCGGGGAGACCCAGTACTTC.